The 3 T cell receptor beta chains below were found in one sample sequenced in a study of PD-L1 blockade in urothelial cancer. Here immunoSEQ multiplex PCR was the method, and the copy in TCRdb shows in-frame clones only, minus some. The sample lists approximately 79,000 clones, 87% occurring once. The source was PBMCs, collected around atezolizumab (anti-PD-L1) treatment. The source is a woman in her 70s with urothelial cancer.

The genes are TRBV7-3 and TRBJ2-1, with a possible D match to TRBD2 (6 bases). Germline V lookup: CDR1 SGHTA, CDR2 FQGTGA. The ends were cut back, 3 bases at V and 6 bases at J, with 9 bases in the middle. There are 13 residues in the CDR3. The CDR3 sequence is CASSFRRGNEQFF. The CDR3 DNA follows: TGTGCCAGCAGCTTCCGGAGGGGCAATGAGCAGTTCTTC.

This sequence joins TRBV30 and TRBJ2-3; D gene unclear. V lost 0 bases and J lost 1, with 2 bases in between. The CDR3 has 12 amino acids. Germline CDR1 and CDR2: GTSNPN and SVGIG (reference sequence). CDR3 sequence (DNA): TGTGCCTGGAGTGTCGGCACAGATACGCAGTATTTT. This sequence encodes CAWSVGTDTQYF.

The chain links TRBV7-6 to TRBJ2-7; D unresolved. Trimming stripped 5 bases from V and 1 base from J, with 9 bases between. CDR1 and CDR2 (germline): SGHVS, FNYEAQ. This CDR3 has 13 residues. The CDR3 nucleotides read TGTGCCAGCAGCGGCGGAAAGTCCTACGAGCAGTACTTC. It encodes CASSGGKSYEQYF. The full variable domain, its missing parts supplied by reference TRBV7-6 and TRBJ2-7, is GAGVSQSPRYKVTKRGQDVALRCDPISGHVSLYWYRQALGQGPEFLTYFNYEAQQDKSGLPNDRFSAERPEGSISTLTIQRTEQRDSAMYRCASSGGKSYEQYFGPGTRLTVT.